These 20 T cell receptor beta chains were sequenced from one sample in a study of T cell responses to AZD1222 COVID-19 vaccine. Generated by immunoSEQ multiplex PCR, the TCRdb table keeps only in-frame clones and is missing some. The sample comprises some 170,000 clones, 85% to 95% of which are singletons, and approximately 2.5% rests with the top ten. This specimen was peripheral blood, taken on day 0 of AZD1222 vaccination. Receptors were obtained from an adult in good health.

The chain couples TRBV6-5 to TRBJ1-6; TRBD1 might be the D (5 bases). CDR1 is MNHEY, CDR2 SVGAGI, per germline. V was cut by 10 bases and J by 7 bases, with 11 bases left in between. The CDR3 runs 12 residues. Here the CDR3 DNA reads TGTGCCACGCGGGGGGAGAATTCACCCCTCCACTTT. Translation gives CATRGENSPLHF.

The rearrangement links TRBV12-3 or TRBV12-4 to TRBJ2-7, with 8 bases matching TRBD2. V lost 3 bases and J lost 4; bases outside the gene matches: 2. CDR3 length: 13 amino acids. CDR3 nucleotides: TGTGCCAGCAGTTTGAGCGGGGGTTACGAGCAGTACTTC. Amino acids: CASSLSGGYEQYF.

The chain joins TRBV6-1 to TRBJ1-2, with D hard to call. CDR1 and CDR2 (germline): MNHNS, SASEGT. This CDR3 region has 15 residues. V lost 2 bases, J lost 8 bases, and 18 bases lay in between. The CDR3 reads CASSERGQPFGGYTF. DNA for the CDR3: TGTGCCAGCAGTGAAAGAGGGCAACCTTTCGGCGGCTACACCTTC.

This clone was recorded once. This sequence joins TRBV30 and TRBJ2-1; 8 nucleotides align to TRBD2. Germline V gene data show CDR1 as GTSNPN and CDR2 as SVGIG (reference sequence). The CDR3 is 15 amino acids. V lost 0 bases to trimming and J lost 5 bases; unmatched junction nucleotides: 6. The CDR3, as DNA: TGTGCCTGGAGTGTTGGGACTAGATCGGACAATGAGCAGTTCTTC. It codes for CAWSVGTRSDNEQFF.

The rearrangement uses TRBV29-1 and TRBJ2-7, with 7 nucleotides matching TRBD2. Germline values: CDR1 SQVTM, CDR2 ANQGSEA. The CDR3 loop spans 14 amino acids. J gave up 3 bases and V 3 bases, and 8 bases lay outside the gene matches. For the CDR3, the DNA is TGCAGCGTTGAGACGGCGGGAGCGCACTACGAGCAGTACTTC. Translated, it gives CSVETAGAHYEQYF.

This chain uses TRBV4-2 with TRBJ1-2; possibly TRBD1 for D (5 bases). CDR1 and CDR2 from the germline V gene are LGHNA and YNFKEQ. The CDR3 contains 14 residues. V lost 0 bases, J lost 6 bases, and 11 bases lay in between. The CDR3 DNA reads TGTGCCAGCAGCCAAGAGGAGGGACGGGATGGCTACACCTTC. Its translation is CASSQEEGRDGYTF.

The chain has TRBV2 and TRBJ2-2; D is undetermined. The V end was cut by 0 bases, the J end by 5 bases, with 4 bases between. The CDR3 totals 13 residues. CDR1 SNHLY and CDR2 FYNNEI come from the germline V gene. The CDR3, as DNA: TGTGCCAGCAGTGAAGCAGGGACCGGGGAGCTGTTTTTT. Amino acids: CASSEAGTGELFF.

This clone is a singleton in its sample. Germline and junction disagree at one end, which may indicate a read error. V and J are TRBV4-2 and TRBJ1-1; a possible D gene is TRBD1 (6 bases). The CDR3 covers 15 residues. Germline CDR1 and CDR2: LGHNA and YNFKEQ. The CDR3: CAGRQEPGERTEAFF. DNA for the CDR3: TGTGCCGGCAGGCAAGAACCAGGGGAGAGGACTGAAGCTTTCTTT.

The gene calls are TRBV19 and TRBJ1-6, with 9 bases identical to TRBD1. CDR1 and CDR2 from the germline V gene are LNHDA and SQIVND (reference sequence). V lost 4 bases to trimming and J lost 7 bases; unmatched junction nucleotides: 8. The length of the CDR3 is 16 residues. CDR3 DNA sequence: TGTGCCAGTAGTACTCTCACAGGGGGCAAGAATTCACCCCTCCACTTT. Its protein product is CASSTLTGGKNSPLHF.

In nucleotides, the CDR3 is TGTGCCAGCAGTTACTCATTCCCATACAGGGAAGGCTACACCTTC. Translation: CASSYSFPYREGYTF. This chain connects TRBV6-5 to TRBJ1-2; a possible D gene is TRBD1 (6 bases). The CDR3 spans 15 residues. The germline V and J ends were trimmed by 0 bases and 8 bases, with 16 bases remaining between them. The V gene's germline CDR1 is MNHEY and CDR2 SVGAGI.

The rearrangement uses TRBV9 and TRBJ2-5; D perhaps matches TRBD1 (5 bases). The CDR3 spans 14 residues. Between the trimmed V and J ends, which lost 0 bases and 4 bases, there was a span of 10 bases. Germline CDR1 is SGDLS and CDR2 is YYNGEE. The CDR3 DNA follows: TGTGCCAGCAGCGTAGGGGGCCCGTTAGAGACCCAGTACTTC. It translates to CASSVGGPLETQYF. Filled out from reference TRBV9 and TRBJ2-5, the complete variable domain reads DSGVTQTPKHLITATGQRVTLRCSPRSGDLSVYWYQQSLDQGLQFLIQYYNGEERAKGNILERFSAQQFPDLHSELNLSSLELGDSALYFCASSVGGPLETQYFGPGTRLLVL.

The chain is built from TRBV4-1 and TRBJ1-4; tentative D call: TRBD1 (5 bases). CDR1 MGHRA and CDR2 YSYEKL come from the germline V gene. Trimming cost V 1 base and J 4 bases, with 7 bases left between them. This CDR3 comprises 14 residues. Here the CDR3 reads CASSQGQGNEKLFF. The CDR3 bases are TGCGCCAGCAGCCAAGGGCAGGGTAATGAAAAACTGTTTTTT.

The J gene is TRBJ2-1, the V gene TRBV6-4; TRBD2 agrees at 11 bases. The CDR3 has 15 amino acids. J was trimmed by 9 bases and V by 6 bases; bases with no gene match: 10. The germline gives CDR1 MRHNA, CDR2 SNTAGT. The CDR3 sequence is CASSVAGGWFGEQFF. For the CDR3, the DNA is TGTGCCAGCAGCGTAGCGGGAGGGTGGTTTGGTGAGCAGTTCTTC.

This clone occurred a few times. The V call is TRBV27, the J call TRBJ1-6; D perhaps matches TRBD1 (5 bases). The germline V and J ends were trimmed by 5 bases and 0 bases, with 11 bases remaining between them. Germline CDR1 and CDR2: MNHEY and SMNVEV (reference sequence). The CDR3 is 16 residues long. The CDR3 spells CASSRQTSSYNSPLHF. The CDR3 DNA sequence: TGTGCCAGCAGTAGACAGACCAGCTCCTATAATTCACCCCTCCACTTT.

This rearrangement joins TRBV18 to TRBJ2-5; tentatively, D is TRBD1 (6 bases). Germline-derived CDR1 and CDR2 are KGHSH and LQKENI. The V end lost 2 bases, the J end lost 4 bases, and 14 bases lay between the germline ends. The CDR3 consists of 15 residues. This CDR3 is CASSPWTDGRETQYF. The CDR3 DNA sequence: TGTGCCAGCTCACCATGGACAGACGGACGAGAGACCCAGTACTTC.

V gene TRBV2 combines with J gene TRBJ2-5; 8 bases match TRBD1. This CDR3 has 17 amino acids. J gave up 0 bases and V 4 bases, and 10 bases lay outside the gene matches. Germline V gene sequence: CDR1 SNHLY, CDR2 FYNNEI. The CDR3 loop is CASSGPSRQGHQETQYF. As DNA, the CDR3 is TGTGCCAGCAGTGGACCGTCGCGACAGGGGCACCAAGAGACCCAGTACTTC.

The chain joins TRBV18 to TRBJ1-3; no firm D call. CDR1 KGHSH and CDR2 LQKENI come from the germline V gene. CDR3 size: 11 residues. Trimming took 6 bases from V and 6 from J, leaving 6 bases between them. This CDR3 reads CASSPSNTIYF. As DNA, the CDR3 is TGTGCCAGCTCCCCCTCAAACACCATATATTTT.

This chain joins TRBV7-9 and TRBJ2-2; TRBD2 might be the D (5 bases). Germline CDR1 reads SEHNR; CDR2 reads FQNEAQ (reference sequence). The V gene lost 4 bases and the J gene lost 6 bases, with 12 bases spanning the gap. The CDR3 runs 14 residues. The CDR3, as DNA: TGTGCCAGCAGCTCCACTACTAGGCCCGGGGAGCTGTTTTTT. Translating gives CASSSTTRPGELFF.

The chain is built from TRBV18 and TRBJ1-2; perhaps TRBD1 as D (5 bases). CDR1 and CDR2 from the germline V gene are KGHSH and LQKENI. The V gene lost 2 bases and the J gene lost 5 bases, with 9 bases spanning the gap. The CDR3 covers 13 residues. CDR3 sequence: CASSPSREYGYTF. CDR3 sequence (DNA): TGTGCCAGCTCACCAAGCAGGGAATATGGCTACACCTTC. The full variable domain, with the rest looked up from reference TRBV18 and TRBJ1-2, is NAGVMQNPRHLVRRRGQEARLRCSPMKGHSHVYWYRQLPEEGLKFMVYLQKENIIDESGMPKERFSAEFPKEGPSILRIQQVVRGDSAAYFCASSPSREYGYTFGSGTRLTVV.

This rearrangement joins TRBV27 to TRBJ1-5, with a weak D call TRBD1 (5 bases). V was trimmed by 4 bases and J by 6 bases, leaving 13 bases between them. Germline V gene data show CDR1 as MNHEY and CDR2 as SMNVEV (reference sequence). CDR3 length: 14 amino acids. The CDR3 here is CASSYQGLGQPQHF. DNA of the CDR3: TGTGCCAGCAGTTATCAGGGATTGGGTCAGCCCCAGCATTTT.